The entry that follows covers one T cell receptor beta chain sequence. Study processing details: It was from reference gene primer amplification that nucleated cell counts were estimated. Data came from immunoSEQ multiplex PCR; TCRdb stores just in-frame clones and leaves some out. From that table come the V and J calls and clone size; the DNA was used to work out D and trimming. Altogether 400,000 to 550,000 clones are present, roughly 90% being singletons, with the ten largest covering approximately 4.5%. The sample belongs to a study of blood T cell repertoires in COVID-19. About the study: Researchers got acute and convalescent COVID-19 samples from the United States, Italy and Spain. Sources were T cells, B-cell-depleted T cells, or PBMCs; the material itself was cDNA or gDNA.

The V gene end was trimmed by 6 bases and the J gene end by 5 bases; junction bases not matched to a gene: 6. Germline CDR1 is MNHEY and CDR2 is SVGAGI. This CDR3 has 13 amino acids. This sequence was found in a woman aged 30 to 39 with acute or convalescent COVID-19. This chain connects TRBV6-5 to TRBJ2-5; 7 positions match TRBD1. The sequencing sample was made of peripheral blood. The CDR3 region is CASRSTGRETQYF. As DNA, the CDR3 is TGTGCCAGCAGGTCGACAGGGCGGGAGACCCAGTACTTC.